A selection of T cell receptor beta chains follows, all from one sample in a study of blood T cell repertoires in COVID-19. Clones were sequenced by immunoSEQ multiplex PCR, and TCRdb holds only the in-frame ones, with some missing. The sample includes roughly 150,000 clones, more than 75% of them seen just once. Source material: peripheral blood. The source of these receptors is a man aged 55 to 70 with acute or convalescent COVID-19. Both conserved end residues are part of each CDR3. A D gene is named only where the DNA matches it firmly. Clone size is given for some rows only: seen once, a few or many times, or a class if the clone is expanded.

j_call: TRBJ2-5; clone_size: few; v_call: TRBV7-6; d_call: TRBD2; cdr3_nt: TGTGCCAGCAGCCCCTCGGTTGGACTAGCGGGGATCCAAGAGACCCAGTACTTC; cdr3_aa: CASSPSVGLAGIQETQYF
j_call: TRBJ2-1; clone_size: few; v_call: TRBV6-5; d_call: TRBD2; cdr3_nt: TGTGCCAGCAGTCTGCGGGAGTCATACAATGAGCAGTTCTTC; cdr3_aa: CASSLRESYNEQFF
j_call: TRBJ1-1; clone_size: NA; v_call: TRBV30; d_call: NA; cdr3_nt: TGTGCCTGGAGTGTACACGGGGTGCCTGAAGCTTTCTTT; cdr3_aa: CAWSVHGVPEAFF
j_call: TRBJ1-1; clone_size: NA; v_call: TRBV12-3/TRBV12-4; d_call: NA; cdr3_nt: TGTGCCAGCAGTAGGGGGTCCGCGACTGAAGCTTTCTTT; cdr3_aa: CASSRGSATEAFF
j_call: TRBJ1-2; clone_size: once; v_call: TRBV7-9; d_call: TRBD1; cdr3_nt: TGTGCCAGCAGCTTAGAACAGGGGGCATACGGCTACACCTTC; cdr3_aa: CASSLEQGAYGYTF
j_call: TRBJ2-1; clone_size: once; v_call: TRBV11-1; d_call: TRBD2; cdr3_nt: TGTGCCAGCAGCTCAACTAGCGGAACATACAATGAGCAGTTCTTC; cdr3_aa: CASSSTSGTYNEQFF
j_call: TRBJ2-1; clone_size: NA; v_call: TRBV15; d_call: TRBD2; cdr3_nt: TGTGCCACCAGCAGAGAAGGCGGGAGTTCCTACAATGAGCAGTTCTTC; cdr3_aa: CATSREGGSSYNEQFF
j_call: TRBJ1-2; clone_size: NA; v_call: TRBV5-1; d_call: NA; cdr3_nt: TGCGCCAGCAGCTTGGATTGGGGCGGTAACTATGGCTACACCTTC; cdr3_aa: CASSLDWGGNYGYTF
j_call: TRBJ2-7; clone_size: NA; v_call: TRBV3-1/TRBV3-2; d_call: NA; cdr3_nt: TGTGCCAGCAGCCAAGACAGCTACGAGCAGTACTTC; cdr3_aa: CASSQDSYEQYF
j_call: TRBJ2-2; clone_size: NA; v_call: TRBV6-6; d_call: NA; cdr3_nt: TGTGCCAGCAGTTACCTAAGGAACACCGGGGAGCTGTTTTTT; cdr3_aa: CASSYLRNTGELFF
j_call: TRBJ2-3; clone_size: NA; v_call: TRBV5-1; d_call: NA; cdr3_nt: TGCGCCAGCAGAACACTCGGGATCACAGATACGCAGTATTTT; cdr3_aa: CASRTLGITDTQYF
j_call: TRBJ1-1; clone_size: few; v_call: TRBV30; d_call: NA; cdr3_nt: TGTGCCTGGAGTAATGAACTGGAAGCTTTCTTT; cdr3_aa: CAWSNELEAFF
j_call: TRBJ1-1; clone_size: many; v_call: TRBV2; d_call: NA; cdr3_nt: TGTGCCAGCAGTGAAGTCAGGAAGGCTGAAGCTTTCTTT; cdr3_aa: CASSEVRKAEAFF
j_call: TRBJ1-6; clone_size: NA; v_call: TRBV11-1; d_call: TRBD1; cdr3_nt: TGTGCCAGCAGCCGGACAGGGAATAATTCACCCCTCCACTTT; cdr3_aa: CASSRTGNNSPLHF
j_call: TRBJ2-1; clone_size: once; v_call: TRBV28; d_call: NA; cdr3_nt: TGTGCCAGCAGCCCCCCCAAGCGGAACAATGAGCAGTTCTTC; cdr3_aa: CASSPPKRNNEQFF
j_call: TRBJ1-2; clone_size: few; v_call: TRBV5-1; d_call: TRBD1; cdr3_nt: TGCGCCAGCAGCTTGGGGGGACAGTCGCGAGCCTTC; cdr3_aa: CASSLGGQSRAF
j_call: TRBJ2-3; clone_size: NA; v_call: TRBV19; d_call: NA; cdr3_nt: TGTGCCAGTAGTATATTCCAGGGCACAGATACGCAGTATTTT; cdr3_aa: CASSIFQGTDTQYF
j_call: TRBJ1-2; clone_size: NA; v_call: TRBV19; d_call: TRBD1; cdr3_nt: TGTGCCAGTAGTATAGCAACCGGGACAGGGAATGGCTACACCTTC; cdr3_aa: CASSIATGTGNGYTF
j_call: TRBJ2-1; clone_size: NA; v_call: TRBV5-1; d_call: TRBD1; cdr3_nt: TGCGCCAGCAGCTTGATCGGACAGGGGGCATATCTCTTC; cdr3_aa: CASSLIGQGAYLF
j_call: TRBJ1-1; clone_size: NA; v_call: TRBV28; d_call: NA; cdr3_nt: TGTGCCAGCGAACCTCATGGGGGGATTAGGGTGAACACTGAAGCTTTCTTT; cdr3_aa: CASEPHGGIRVNTEAFF
j_call: TRBJ1-2; clone_size: NA; v_call: TRBV19; d_call: TRBD1; cdr3_nt: TGTGCCAGTATCCCCGAGCCAGGGGGCGACTATGGCTACACCTTC; cdr3_aa: CASIPEPGGDYGYTF
j_call: TRBJ2-7; clone_size: NA; v_call: TRBV7-6; d_call: TRBD2; cdr3_nt: TGTGCCAGCAGCATAATAGCGGGAGGGTCGCGATACGAGCAGTACTTC; cdr3_aa: CASSIIAGGSRYEQYF
j_call: TRBJ1-1; clone_size: NA; v_call: TRBV4-2; d_call: NA; cdr3_nt: TGTGCCAGCAGCCAAGAAATGGTACAGACGAACACTGAAGCTTTCTTT; cdr3_aa: CASSQEMVQTNTEAFF
j_call: TRBJ1-1; clone_size: few; v_call: TRBV5-5; d_call: TRBD1; cdr3_nt: TGTGCCAGCAGTTTAAACAGGGGGACTGAAGCTTTCTTT; cdr3_aa: CASSLNRGTEAFF
j_call: TRBJ2-5; clone_size: NA; v_call: TRBV11-2; d_call: NA; cdr3_nt: TGTGCCAGCAGCTTAGCTACCGGGACTGCCGTTGTAGACCAGTACTTC; cdr3_aa: CASSLATGTAVVDQYF
j_call: TRBJ2-6; clone_size: NA; v_call: TRBV19; d_call: TRBD2; cdr3_nt: TGTGCCAGTAGCCAATTGGGACTAGCGGGGCACTCTGGGGCCAACGTCCTGACTTTC; cdr3_aa: CASSQLGLAGHSGANVLTF
j_call: TRBJ2-7; clone_size: NA; v_call: TRBV2; d_call: TRBD1; cdr3_nt: TGTGCCAGCAGTCCGGACAGGGTTTACTACGAGCAGTACTTC; cdr3_aa: CASSPDRVYYEQYF
j_call: TRBJ2-2; clone_size: NA; v_call: TRBV28; d_call: TRBD1; cdr3_nt: TGTGCCAGCAGTTTACCGCAGGGGGCTGCCGGGGAGCTGTTTTTT; cdr3_aa: CASSLPQGAAGELFF
j_call: TRBJ2-5; clone_size: NA; v_call: TRBV10-3; d_call: NA; cdr3_nt: TGTGCCATCAGTGAAAACCAGTTTTTTGAGACCCAGTACTTC; cdr3_aa: CAISENQFFETQYF
j_call: TRBJ2-1; clone_size: NA; v_call: TRBV11-2; d_call: TRBD2; cdr3_nt: TGTGCCAGCAGCTTCCCTAGCGGGAGGGCCTTGGATGAGCAGTTCTTC; cdr3_aa: CASSFPSGRALDEQFF
j_call: TRBJ2-7; clone_size: NA; v_call: TRBV6-5; d_call: NA; cdr3_nt: TGTGCCAGCAGGGCCGGGACTTCCAACTCCTACGAGCAGTACTTC; cdr3_aa: CASRAGTSNSYEQYF
j_call: TRBJ2-2; clone_size: few; v_call: TRBV5-1; d_call: TRBD1; cdr3_nt: TGCGCCAGCACCGGGACAGGGGACACCGGGGAGCTGTTTTTT; cdr3_aa: CASTGTGDTGELFF
j_call: TRBJ2-5; clone_size: NA; v_call: TRBV5-1; d_call: TRBD2; cdr3_nt: TGCGCCAGCAGGGTAGCGGGCCATTTAGTATCAGAGACCCAGTACTTC; cdr3_aa: CASRVAGHLVSETQYF
j_call: TRBJ2-7; clone_size: NA; v_call: TRBV4-1; d_call: TRBD2; cdr3_nt: TGCGCCAGCAGCCAAGATGCGGGAGAGGGGCGCTACGAGCAGTACTTC; cdr3_aa: CASSQDAGEGRYEQYF
j_call: TRBJ1-3; clone_size: many; v_call: TRBV7-8; d_call: NA; cdr3_nt: TGTGCCAGCAGCTCAGAGGGGGACACCATATATTTT; cdr3_aa: CASSSEGDTIYF
j_call: TRBJ2-3; clone_size: NA; v_call: TRBV4-1; d_call: TRBD2; cdr3_nt: TGCGCCAGCAGCCAGTTTACTAGCGGGAGAAGAACAGATACGCAGTATTTT; cdr3_aa: CASSQFTSGRRTDTQYF
j_call: TRBJ2-2; clone_size: NA; v_call: TRBV7-9; d_call: NA; cdr3_nt: TGTGCCAGCAGCTTAGCGGGCACGAACACCGGGGAGCTGTTTTTT; cdr3_aa: CASSLAGTNTGELFF
j_call: TRBJ2-7; clone_size: few; v_call: TRBV11-3; d_call: NA; cdr3_nt: TGTGCCAGCAGCTCGAGCTCCTACGAGCAGTACTTC; cdr3_aa: CASSSSSYEQYF